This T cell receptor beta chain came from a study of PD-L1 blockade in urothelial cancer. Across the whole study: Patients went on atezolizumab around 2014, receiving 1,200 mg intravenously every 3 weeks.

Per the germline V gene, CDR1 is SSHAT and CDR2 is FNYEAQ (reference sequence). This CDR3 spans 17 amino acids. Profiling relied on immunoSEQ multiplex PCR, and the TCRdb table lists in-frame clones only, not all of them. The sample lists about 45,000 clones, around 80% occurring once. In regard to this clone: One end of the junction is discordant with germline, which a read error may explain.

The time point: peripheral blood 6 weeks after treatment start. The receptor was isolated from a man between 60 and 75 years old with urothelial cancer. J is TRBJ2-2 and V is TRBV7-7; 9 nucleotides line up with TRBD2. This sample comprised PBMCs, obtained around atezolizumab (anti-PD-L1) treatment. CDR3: CASSFGASGANTGELFF. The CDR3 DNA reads TGTGCTAGCAGCTTTGGGGCTAGCGGGGCAAACACCGGGGAGCTGTTTTTT.